Listed here are 2 T cell receptor beta chains from one sample, sequenced in a study of shared clonotypes between healthy human individuals. Generated by immunoSEQ multiplex PCR, the TCRdb table keeps only in-frame clones and is missing some. Seen here are fewer than 850,000 clones, around 91% observed once, and the top ten hold about 33%. What was sequenced was memory CD8+ T cells from PBMCs. The subset is: CD45RO+ cells pooled with CCR7-negative TemRA cells. These receptors originate from a man aged 18 to 30 in good health. Some clones in this sample may be carry-over from other donors' samples.

This chain links TRBV27 with TRBJ2-7, with D perhaps given as TRBD1 or TRBD2 (5 bases each). Per germline, CDR1 MNHEY and CDR2 SMNVEV (reference sequence). V was shortened by 5 bases and J by 3 bases, with 20 bases between the two germline ends. The CDR3 is 16 amino acids. The CDR3 region is CASSISPGRMFYEQYF. The CDR3 bases are TGTGCCAGCAGTATTAGTCCGGGACGGATGTTCTACGAGCAGTACTTC.

This sequence joins TRBV4-1 and TRBJ2-1; 7 bases match TRBD2. This CDR3 has 15 amino acids. V dropped 1 base and J dropped 6; count of bases not matched to a gene: 6. Germline V gene data show CDR1 as MGHRA and CDR2 as YSYEKL. Here the CDR3 DNA reads TGCGCCAGCAGCCAAGTTCAGCGGGAAGGCAATGAGCAGTTCTTC. As protein: CASSQVQREGNEQFF.